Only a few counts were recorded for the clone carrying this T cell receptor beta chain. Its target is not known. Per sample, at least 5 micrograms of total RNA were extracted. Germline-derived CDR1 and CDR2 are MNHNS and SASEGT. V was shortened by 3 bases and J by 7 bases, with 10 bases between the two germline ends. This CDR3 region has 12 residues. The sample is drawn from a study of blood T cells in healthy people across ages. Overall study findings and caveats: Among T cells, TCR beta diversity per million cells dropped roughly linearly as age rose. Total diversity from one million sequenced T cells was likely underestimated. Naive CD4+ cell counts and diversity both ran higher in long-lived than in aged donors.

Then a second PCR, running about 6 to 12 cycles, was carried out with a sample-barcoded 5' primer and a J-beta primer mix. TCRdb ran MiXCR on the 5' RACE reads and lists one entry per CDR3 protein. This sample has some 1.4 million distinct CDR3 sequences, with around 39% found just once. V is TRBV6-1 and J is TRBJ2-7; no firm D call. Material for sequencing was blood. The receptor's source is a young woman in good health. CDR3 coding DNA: TGTGCCAGCAGTGACTCCTACAATGAGCAGTACTTC. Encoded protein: CASSDSYNEQYF.